This T cell receptor beta chain was observed in a study of OX40 agonist ivuxolimab in advanced cancers. The V gene lost 2 bases and the J gene lost 2 bases, with 9 bases spanning the gap. The CDR3 spans 15 residues. Germline values: CDR1 SNHLY, CDR2 FYNNEI. Sequencing was performed with immunoSEQ multiplex PCR; in TCRdb, only in-frame clones are kept and a portion is missing. The sample lists roughly 80,000 clones, 90% to 95% occurring once. The genes are TRBV2 and TRBJ2-2, with D possibly being TRBD1 (5 bases). Sequencing was performed on CD4+ or CD8+ T cells sorted from blood, taken in a trial of the OX40 agonist ivuxolimab. The receptor's source is an adult with an advanced solid tumor such as melanoma, head and neck, liver or kidney cancer. The DNA of the CDR3 is TGTGCCAGCAGTGAACAGGGTCTAAACACCGGGGAGCTGTTTTTT. Translating gives CASSEQGLNTGELFF.